The 20 T cell receptor beta chains listed next were all sequenced from one sample in a study of shared clonotypes between healthy human individuals. As defined, naive CD8 cells were CD45RO-negative and positively selected for CCR7, with terminally differentiated effector memory CD45RA+ cells excluded. Data came from immunoSEQ multiplex PCR; TCRdb stores just in-frame clones and leaves some out. The repertoire holds 700,000 to 950,000 clones, with about 96% as singletons. Sequencing used naive CD8+ T cells sorted from blood. Receptors were obtained from a man aged 25 to 45 in good health.

The CDR3 is CASRQTGTDSYEQYF. In DNA form, the CDR3 reads TGTGCCAGCAGACAAACCGGGACAGACTCCTACGAGCAGTACTTC. J is TRBJ2-7 and V is TRBV6-4; 7 positions match TRBD1. The germline gives CDR1 MRHNA, CDR2 SNTAGT. After removal of 6 bases from V and 0 bases from J, the junction contained 8 bases not matched to a gene. The CDR3 runs 15 residues.

This clone was picked up a small number of times. This CDR3 is also generated by other DNA sequences in the sample. The V gene is TRBV9, the J gene TRBJ2-7; D remains ambiguous. The germline V and J ends were trimmed by 3 bases and 4 bases, with 8 bases remaining between them. Germline values: CDR1 SGDLS, CDR2 YYNGEE. CDR3 length equals 12 residues. The CDR3 DNA follows: TGTGCCAGCAGCGCAGACTCTTACGAGCAGTACTTC. Amino acid sequence: CASSADSYEQYF.

The chain is built from TRBV5-1 and TRBJ1-1; a weak D match, TRBD1 (5 bases). Trimming took 3 bases from V and 4 from J, leaving 13 bases between them. In germline, CDR1 is SGHRS, CDR2 YFSETQ. CDR3 length: 14 amino acids. The CDR3 sequence: CASSSPGRGTEAFF. The CDR3 coding sequence is TGCGCCAGCAGCTCCCCGGGGAGGGGCACTGAAGCTTTCTTT.

The CDR3 DNA is TGTGCCAGCAGCCCCCTAGCGGGCCCCATAACATACGAGCAGTACTTC. Translated: CASSPLAGPITYEQYF. The chain couples TRBV9 to TRBJ2-7, with 8 bases identical to TRBD2. This CDR3 is built from 16 residues. Germline CDR1 is SGDLS and CDR2 is YYNGEE. With V trimmed by 4 bases and J by 4 bases, 13 bases remained unmatched.

This clone was counted once. The genes are TRBV28 and TRBJ2-5; 8 positions agree with TRBD1. The CDR3 covers 15 residues. Germline CDR1 is MDHEN and CDR2 is SYDVKM. V lost 5 bases, J lost 5 bases, and 10 bases stayed unmatched. The chain's CDR3 is CASSRRQGPWETQYF. The CDR3 bases are TGTGCCAGCAGTCGTAGACAGGGGCCATGGGAGACCCAGTACTTC. The full variable domain, with the rest looked up from reference TRBV28 and TRBJ2-5, is DVKVTQSSRYLVKRTGEKVFLECVQDMDHENMFWYRQDPGLGLRLIYFSYDVKMKEKGDIPEGYSVSREKKERFSLILESASTNQTSMYLCASSRRQGPWETQYFGPGTRLLVL.

This chain uses TRBV5-5 with TRBJ2-1, with 8 bases matching TRBD2. Germline V gives CDR1 SGHKS, CDR2 YYEKEE (reference sequence). J gave up 7 bases and V 2 bases, and 8 bases lay outside the gene matches. The length of the CDR3 is 15 residues. The CDR3 sequence is CASSLEGLDPNEQFF. The CDR3 DNA reads as TGTGCCAGCAGCTTAGAGGGACTAGATCCTAATGAGCAGTTCTTC.

The chain combines TRBV11-2 with TRBJ2-1; TRBD1 might be the D (5 bases). CDR3 size: 15 residues. V was shortened by 0 bases and J by 8 bases, with 14 bases between the two germline ends. In germline, CDR1 is SGHAT, CDR2 FQNNGV. CDR3 nucleotides: TGTGCCAGCAGCTTAGATAGGGGTTGGGCCGATGAGCAGTTCTTC. Encoded protein: CASSLDRGWADEQFF. Variable domain in full (rest from reference TRBV11-2 and TRBJ2-1): EAGVAQSPRYKIIEKRQSVAFWCNPISGHATLYWYQQILGQGPKLLIQFQNNGVVDDSQLPKDRFSAERLKGVDSTLKIQPAKLEDSAVYLCASSLDRGWADEQFFGPGTRLTVL.

The chain recombines TRBV14 with TRBJ2-3; 12 nucleotides line up with TRBD2. The CDR3 contains 15 residues. CDR1 and CDR2 from the germline V gene are SGHDN and FVKESK. The V gene end was trimmed by 4 bases and the J gene end by 4 bases; junction bases not matched to a gene: 3. CDR3 sequence reads: CASSLTSGSADTQYF. The CDR3 DNA reads TGTGCCAGCAGCCTGACTAGCGGGAGTGCAGATACGCAGTATTTT.

The chain has TRBV27 and TRBJ2-1; D is perhaps TRBD2 (6 bases). The CDR3 has 13 amino acids. V lost 5 bases and J 7 bases, leaving 12 bases between the germline ends. Per germline, CDR1 MNHEY and CDR2 SMNVEV (reference sequence). The CDR3 here is CASSPPGRNEQFF. In DNA, the CDR3 is TGTGCCAGCAGTCCTCCGGGGAGGAATGAGCAGTTCTTC.

The rearrangement joins TRBV28 to TRBJ2-7; D gene ambiguous. Between the trimmed V and J ends, which lost 10 bases and 2 bases, there was a span of 12 bases. In germline, CDR1 is MDHEN, CDR2 SYDVKM. This CDR3 is 12 amino acids long. The CDR3 sequence is CATKDRAYEQYF. The CDR3 coding sequence is TGTGCCACCAAGGACCGAGCCTACGAGCAGTACTTC.

The J gene is TRBJ2-7, the V gene TRBV29-1; perhaps TRBD1 as D (7 bases). This CDR3 is 14 amino acids long. Germline CDR1 and CDR2: SQVTM and ANQGSEA. V dropped 7 bases and J dropped 3 bases, with 19 bases sitting between them. This CDR3 is CSAVGGDSIYEQYF. The CDR3, as DNA: TGCAGCGCCGTAGGAGGGGACAGTATCTACGAGCAGTACTTC.

The chain employs TRBV28 and TRBJ1-2, with D perhaps matching TRBD1 (6 bases). Deletions cut 3 bases from V and 8 bases from J, with 16 bases between. The CDR3 runs to 14 residues. Germline V CDR1 and CDR2: MDHEN, SYDVKM. In DNA, the CDR3 is TGTGCCAGCAGTTTCCGGGGGGCGCCAGCCGGCTACACCTTC. It specifies CASSFRGAPAGYTF.

V is TRBV7-9 and J is TRBJ2-7; D uncertain. The germline gives CDR1 SEHNR, CDR2 FQNEAQ (reference sequence). Deletions cut 5 bases from V and 6 bases from J, with 11 bases between. The CDR3 totals 12 residues. The CDR3 DNA reads as TGTGCCAGCAGCAGTAGGAGCCGCGAGCAGTACTTC. It yields the protein CASSSRSREQYF.

This sequence joins TRBV15 and TRBJ2-7; D ambiguous. The CDR3 length is 12 residues. CDR1 and CDR2 (germline): LNHNV, YYDKDF (reference sequence). V was pared by 3 bases and J by 7 bases, with 10 bases between. CDR3 coding DNA: TGTGCCACCAGCAGGGGTTTTGGGGAGCAGTACTTC. Amino acid sequence: CATSRGFGEQYF.

This chain connects TRBV19 to TRBJ1-5; the D is unclear. In germline, CDR1 is LNHDA, CDR2 SQIVND (reference sequence). CDR3 length: 13 amino acids. Trimming removed 5 bases from V and 4 bases from J, with 9 bases in between. CDR3 DNA: TGTGCCAGTAGTTCCTGGGGAAATCAGCCCCAGCATTTT. It encodes CASSSWGNQPQHF.

The chain is built from TRBV28 and TRBJ2-7, with a possible D match to TRBD2 (7 bases). V lost 3 bases and J lost 5, with 11 bases in between. The germline CDR1 and CDR2 sequences are MDHEN and SYDVKM. The CDR3 spans 13 residues. CDR3 bases: TGTGCCAGCAGTTTGGGGGGGGCCAACGAGCAGTACTTC. It is translated as CASSLGGANEQYF. Full variable domain (missing parts from reference TRBV28 and TRBJ2-7): DVKVTQSSRYLVKRTGEKVFLECVQDMDHENMFWYRQDPGLGLRLIYFSYDVKMKEKGDIPEGYSVSREKKERFSLILESASTNQTSMYLCASSLGGANEQYFGPGTRLTVT.

The chain recombines TRBV9 with TRBJ2-1, with D maybe TRBD2 (5 bases). Trimming took 0 bases from V and 2 from J, leaving 12 bases between them. Germline loops: CDR1 SGDLS, CDR2 YYNGEE. The CDR3 is 16 amino acids. CDR3 in DNA: TGTGCCAGCAGCGTAGATAGCGACTCGGCCTACAATGAGCAGTTCTTC. Amino acid sequence: CASSVDSDSAYNEQFF.

V gene TRBV15 combines with J gene TRBJ2-1, with D perhaps TRBD1 (6 bases). Germline loops: CDR1 LNHNV, CDR2 YYDKDF (reference sequence). CDR3 length: 17 residues. Deletions cut 0 bases from V and 5 bases from J, with 17 bases between. DNA for the CDR3: TGTGCCACCAGCAGAGATCCCGGACAGTGGCCCGACAATGAGCAGTTCTTC. Protein product: CATSRDPGQWPDNEQFF. Looking up the rest from reference TRBV15 and TRBJ2-1 gives the full variable domain: DAMVIQNPRYQVTQFGKPVTLSCSQTLNHNVMYWYQQKSSQAPKLLFHYYDKDFNNEADTPDNFQSRRPNTSFCFLDIRSPGLGDTAMYLCATSRDPGQWPDNEQFFGPGTRLTVL.

A remark on this clone: The same CDR3 also results from other DNA sequences found in this sample. The chain couples TRBV11-2 to TRBJ2-7; D gene ambiguous. Trimming stripped 5 bases from V and 4 bases from J, with 6 bases between. The CDR3 has 11 residues. Germline loops: CDR1 SGHAT, CDR2 FQNNGV. CDR3 region: CASSDLYEQYF. Here the CDR3 DNA reads TGTGCCAGCAGCGACCTGTACGAGCAGTACTTC. Variable domain in full (rest from reference TRBV11-2 and TRBJ2-7): EAGVAQSPRYKIIEKRQSVAFWCNPISGHATLYWYQQILGQGPKLLIQFQNNGVVDDSQLPKDRFSAERLKGVDSTLKIQPAKLEDSAVYLCASSDLYEQYFGPGTRLTVT.

This sequence joins TRBV30 and TRBJ2-1, with 11 positions matching TRBD2. V lost 5 bases and J lost 2; bases outside the gene matches: 14. Germline CDR1 and CDR2: GTSNPN and SVGIG (reference sequence). The CDR3 totals 18 residues. For the CDR3, the DNA is TGTGCCTGGGACCCGGGACTAGCGGCCGTTGCCGCCTACAATGAGCAGTTCTTC. This gives the protein CAWDPGLAAVAAYNEQFF.